This TCR beta chain was profiled in a study of vaccination and CD4 T cells after COVID-19. Looked up from germline, CDR1 is LNHNV and CDR2 is YYDKDF (reference sequence). Trimming at V came to 6 bases and at J to 7 bases, leaving 8 bases not matched to a gene. The CDR3 has 13 residues. Sequence data for DNA of cultured CD4+ T cells were generated by the Oncomine TCR Beta short-read assay. MiXCR, applied by TCRdb to the PCR reads, yields one record per CDR3 protein. The data hold fewer than 20,000 distinct CDR3 sequences, with roughly 73% observed a single time. The treatment denotes: roughly 10-day PBMC culture with coronavirus spike peptide pools or control peptides (ViraFEST assay). Cells received half-medium changes with fresh IL-2 medium on days 3 and 7. Remarks on this clonotype: The antigen is undetermined.

This TCR derives from a human donor who had recovered from COVID-19. The sample taken for sequencing was CD4+ T cells from blood, cultured in vitro. This rearrangement joins TRBV15 to TRBJ1-1, with 7 bases lining up with TRBD1. The CDR3, as DNA: TGTGCCACCAGTACCAGGGGGAACGGTGAAGCTTTCTTT. Protein: CATSTRGNGEAFF.